Many counts were recorded for the clone carrying this TCR beta chain. Its antigen is unknown. The data derive from a study of T-cell memory formation after mild COVID-19. Study results and caveats: Contracting clones localized mainly to CM and EM when CD4+ and mainly to EMRA when CD8+. The finding that pre-infection memory included some responding clones suggested that cross-reactive memory joined.

TCRdb processed the 5' RACE reads anew with MiXCR; each CDR3 protein has one entry. The data contain roughly 80,000 distinct CDR3 sequences, approximately 15% of them singletons. Germline values: CDR1 SQVTM, CDR2 ANQGSEA. This CDR3 spans 14 amino acids. V lost 0 bases, J lost 5 bases, and 6 bases stayed unmatched. This TCR came from an adult woman who had mild COVID-19 (a few samples of this study predate the infection). Cell type and time point are not known. This rearrangement joins TRBV29-1 to TRBJ2-5; 7 positions match TRBD2. The sequencing input was PBMCs or a T cell subset sorted from them (not recorded which). The chain's CDR3 is CSVEEDKGGETQYF. DNA of the CDR3: TGCAGCGTTGAAGAAGACAAGGGAGGGGAGACCCAGTACTTC.